These T cell receptor beta chains were read from a single sample in a study of shared clonotypes between healthy human individuals. Sequencing used immunoSEQ multiplex PCR; TCRdb keeps in-frame clones, though not all of them. The top ten clones hold 1.5% to 2% of a sample with approximately 2,000,000 clones, over 85% of them seen once. What was sequenced was naive CD8+ T cells from PBMCs. Every receptor here comes from a man aged 18 to 30 in good health. Some clones in this sample may be carry-over from other donors' samples. Both conserved end residues are part of each CDR3. The D gene is left open where the match is weak. Not all rows give a size; the values are once, few, many and, for expanded clones, a class.

d_gene	abundance	v_gene	j_gene	CDR3aa	CDR3nt
TRBD1	.	TRBV9	TRBJ1-2	CASSSRDRVVWGYTF	TGTGCCAGCAGCAGCCGGGACAGGGTGGTGTGGGGCTACACCTTC
.	.	TRBV4-1	TRBJ2-3	CASSQRPDTQYF	TGCGCCAGCAGCCAACGGCCAGATACGCAGTATTTT
.	few	TRBV27	TRBJ1-5	CASSFRYSNQPQHF	TGTGCCAGCAGTTTTCGGTATAGCAATCAGCCCCAGCATTTT
.	once	TRBV4-1	TRBJ1-5	CASSQQGYEVNQPQHF	TGCGCCAGCAGCCAACAGGGTTACGAGGTAAATCAGCCCCAGCATTTT
.	.	TRBV19	TRBJ2-7	CASSTTDRDNSYEQYF	TGTGCCAGTAGTACAACAGACCGGGACAACTCCTACGAGCAGTACTTC
TRBD1	.	TRBV9	TRBJ2-7	CASSGVRDRGYEQYF	TGTGCCAGCAGCGGAGTCCGGGACAGGGGCTACGAGCAGTACTTC
TRBD2	.	TRBV19	TRBJ2-7	CATWGETSDHNTYEQYF	TGTGCCACTTGGGGGGAGACTAGCGATCACAACACCTACGAGCAGTACTTC
.	.	TRBV6-1	TRBJ1-4	CATRAPNEKLFF	TGTGCCACCCGGGCCCCTAATGAAAAACTGTTTTTT
.	.	TRBV9	TRBJ2-7	CASSVEGYADEQYF	TGTGCCAGCAGCGTAGAGGGGTACGCAGACGAGCAGTACTTC
.	.	TRBV6-5	TRBJ1-1	CASSYLSVSGTEAFF	TGTGCCAGCAGTTATTTATCAGTCAGCGGGACTGAAGCTTTCTTT
.	.	TRBV9	TRBJ2-6	CASRAGDGANVLTF	TGTGCCAGCAGGGCAGGGGATGGGGCCAACGTCCTGACTTTC
.	.	TRBV20-1	TRBJ2-7	CSAKGQYF	TGCAGTGCGAAGGGGCAGTACTTC